Each of the 20 T cell receptor beta chains below was sequenced from the same sample in a study of T-cell memory formation after mild COVID-19. TCRdb called the 5' RACE reads again in MiXCR, with one record for every CDR3 protein. The sample consists of under 300,000 distinct CDR3 sequences, 8% to 9.5% of them appearing once. Sequenced sample: PBMCs or a T cell subset sorted from them (not recorded which). These TCRs come from a man aged 18 to 29 who had mild COVID-19 (a few samples of this study predate the infection). Cell type and time point are not known.

This clonotype was counted between two and nine times. This chain links TRBV9 with TRBJ2-5; tentatively, D is TRBD2 (6 bases). CDR1 SGDLS and CDR2 YYNGEE come from the germline V gene. This CDR3 is 13 amino acids long. Trimming shortened V by 8 bases and J by 3 bases, and 14 bases separated the two germline ends. CDR3 bases: TGTGCCAGACGGGAGCAGTTAGAAGAGACCCAGTACTTC. This translates into CARREQLEETQYF. The entire variable domain, with the rest obtained from reference TRBV9 and TRBJ2-5, is as follows: DSGVTQTPKHLITATGQRVTLRCSPRSGDLSVYWYQQSLDQGLQFLIQYYNGEERAKGNILERFSAQQFPDLHSELNLSSLELGDSALYFCARREQLEETQYFGPGTRLLVL.

V gene TRBV29-1 combines with J gene TRBJ2-2; TRBD1 aligns across 7 bases. CDR1 and CDR2 (germline): SQVTM, ANQGSEA. V lost 7 bases and J lost 6; bases outside the gene matches: 11. The CDR3 loop spans 14 amino acids. For the CDR3, the DNA is TGCAGCGGGCGAACCAGGGGGTTCTCCGGGGAGCTGTTTTTT. Its protein product is CSGRTRGFSGELFF.

The V and J genes are TRBV7-2 and TRBJ2-7, with 8 bases fitting TRBD2. The CDR3 has 15 residues. Per the germline V gene, CDR1 is SGHTA and CDR2 is FQGNSA. The V segment lost 2 bases and the J segment 1 base; nucleotides outside the gene matches: 4. CDR3 loop: CASSLRRGVSYEQYF. The CDR3 DNA reads TGTGCCAGCAGCTTAAGGCGGGGGGTATCCTACGAGCAGTACTTC.

This clonotype was seen a few times. This sequence joins TRBV5-1 and TRBJ1-6; 9 positions match TRBD1. Germline V gene sequence: CDR1 SGHRS, CDR2 YFSETQ. This CDR3 is 14 amino acids long. Unmatched junction bases numbered 4, after V lost 2 bases and J lost 10 bases. The CDR3 loop is CASSFGTGRSPLHF. DNA for the CDR3: TGCGCCAGCAGCTTTGGGACAGGGAGGTCACCCCTCCACTTT.

In its sample, this clonotype was seen a few times. J is TRBJ2-1 and V is TRBV6-2 or TRBV6-3, with 9 bases identical to TRBD1. The CDR3 length is 13 residues. Losses at the gene ends were 8 bases for V and 4 bases for J; bases not matched to a gene: 3. Per germline, CDR1 MNHEY and CDR2 SVGEGT. The CDR3 nucleotides are TGTGCCAGCGACAGGGGGTTTTACAATGAGCAGTTCTTC. Protein product: CASDRGFYNEQFF.

The chain has TRBV29-1 and TRBJ2-4; D possibly corresponds to TRBD1 (6 bases). The CDR3 extends over 13 amino acids. V dropped 4 bases and J dropped 7 bases, with 14 bases sitting between them. Germline CDR1 is SQVTM and CDR2 is ANQGSEA. The CDR3 sequence is CSVAPRGRNIQYF. The DNA of the CDR3 is TGCAGCGTTGCTCCCAGGGGTCGGAACATTCAGTACTTC.

This chain joins TRBV4-2 and TRBJ2-3; D ambiguous. The V end was cut by 0 bases, the J end by 0 bases, with 7 bases between. The CDR3 length is 15 residues. CDR1 and CDR2 (germline): LGHNA, YNFKEQ. The CDR3 region has the DNA TGTGCCAGCAGCCAAGAAGGGATAAGCACAGATACGCAGTATTTT. The encoded protein is CASSQEGISTDTQYF.

The genes are TRBV7-8 and TRBJ2-1, with D possibly matching TRBD2 (5 bases). V was pared by 5 bases and J by 10 bases, with 9 bases between. The CDR3 spans 11 residues. CDR1 is SGHVS and CDR2 is FQNEAQ in the germline V gene. The CDR3 DNA follows: TGTGCCAGCAGCGCGCGAGGGGAGCAGTTCTTC. Translated, it gives CASSARGEQFF.

The chain has TRBV19 and TRBJ1-5; possible D gene TRBD1, 6 bases. The V end lost 3 bases, the J end lost 8 bases, and 14 bases lay between the germline ends. Per the germline V gene, CDR1 is LNHDA and CDR2 is SQIVND (reference sequence). This CDR3 is built from 14 residues. CDR3 nucleotide sequence: TGTGCCAGTAGTATCCTCTCCCAGGGGAAGCCCCAGCATTTT. It translates to CASSILSQGKPQHF.

The chain combines TRBV20-1 with TRBJ1-4, with 8 bases that match TRBD1. With 4 bases clipped from V and 8 bases from J, the junction kept 6 bases outside the gene matches. CDR1 is DFQATT, CDR2 SNEGSKA, per germline (reference sequence). The CDR3 loop spans 13 amino acids. CDR3 in amino acids: CSATRTGREKLFF. The CDR3 coding sequence is TGCAGTGCTACCCGGACAGGGAGGGAAAAACTGTTTTTT.

The table lists this clonotype with a few counts. The V gene is TRBV5-1, the J gene TRBJ2-1; D unresolved. V was pared by 5 bases and J by 5 bases, with 14 bases between. CDR1 and CDR2 (germline): SGHRS, YFSETQ. The CDR3 totals 14 residues. CDR3 residues: CASSSPDGNNEQFF. CDR3 coding DNA: TGCGCCAGCAGTTCTCCTGACGGAAACAATGAGCAGTTCTTC.

At least ten counts were recorded for this clonotype. The chain links TRBV25-1 to TRBJ2-1; 10 bases fit TRBD1. Unmatched junction bases numbered 7, after V lost 6 bases and J lost 5 bases. The CDR3 covers 15 residues. Germline CDR1 is MGHDK and CDR2 is SYGVNS. The CDR3 is CASRNYGTGDNEQFF. The CDR3 DNA reads TGTGCCAGCAGGAATTATGGGACAGGGGACAATGAGCAGTTCTTC.

This clonotype was counted between two and nine times. This chain links TRBV18 with TRBJ2-7; D uncertain. This CDR3 spans 14 amino acids. CDR1 is KGHSH, CDR2 LQKENI, per germline. Trimming cost V 5 bases and J 0 bases, with 11 bases left between them. The CDR3 nucleotides read TGTGCCAGCTCAGTTTCGGCAGACTCCTACGAGCAGTACTTC. It yields the protein CASSVSADSYEQYF.

Many counts were recorded for this clonotype. The rearrangement uses TRBV5-1 and TRBJ2-5; 14 bases are a match to TRBD2. Trimming at V came to 8 bases and at J to 5 bases, leaving 8 bases not matched to a gene. The CDR3 contains 15 residues. Germline assignment: CDR1 SGHRS and CDR2 YFSETQ. The CDR3 coding sequence is TGCGCCAGTACCCCGGGACTAGCGGGGGTTGAGACCCAGTACTTC. Its protein product is CASTPGLAGVETQYF.

This clonotype was seen repeatedly, ten times or more. The chain carries TRBV5-1 and TRBJ2-3, with 7 bases aligning to TRBD1. Germline CDR1 is SGHRS and CDR2 is YFSETQ. The J segment lost 5 bases and the V segment lost 4 bases, leaving 7 bases of the junction unmatched. This CDR3 has 14 residues. The CDR3 sequence: CASSLGQTGDTQYF. CDR3 DNA sequence: TGCGCCAGCAGCCTGGGACAGACCGGAGATACGCAGTATTTT.

The chain employs TRBV7-3 and TRBJ2-3; D may be TRBD2 (5 bases). Trimming removed 4 bases at V and 4 bases at J, with 9 bases between. The V gene's germline CDR1 is SGHTA and CDR2 FQGTGA. The CDR3 consists of 13 residues. In nucleotides, the CDR3 is TGTGCCAGCAGCTCCCTAGCAGCAGATACGCAGTATTTT. This translates into CASSSLAADTQYF.

This clonotype was picked up many times. The gene calls are TRBV5-1 and TRBJ2-1; 10 nucleotides agree with TRBD2. The CDR3 contains 16 residues. The trim removed 5 bases at V and 4 bases at J, leaving 9 bases unmatched. Germline loops: CDR1 SGHRS, CDR2 YFSETQ. CDR3 coding DNA: TGCGCCAGCAGTCCCGATACTAGCGGGGTGTACAATGAGCAGTTCTTC. This gives the protein CASSPDTSGVYNEQFF.

This clonotype came up many times. CDR3 in amino acids: CASSFTGGLGAFF. Here the CDR3 DNA reads TGTGCCAGCAGCTTTACAGGGGGATTAGGAGCTTTCTTT. The chain carries TRBV5-8 and TRBJ1-1, with 8 bases lining up with TRBD1. This CDR3 is 13 amino acids long. Per the germline V gene, CDR1 is SGHTS and CDR2 is YDEGEE. Losses at the gene ends were 2 bases for V and 10 bases for J; bases not matched to a gene: 7.

The chain employs TRBV6-5 and TRBJ2-2, with D tentatively TRBD1 (5 bases). CDR1 MNHEY and CDR2 SVGAGI come from the germline V gene. V was clipped by 3 bases and J by 4 bases, with 9 bases between them. The CDR3 is 14 residues long. The CDR3 spells CASSYGRATGELFF. The CDR3 region has the DNA TGTGCCAGCAGTTATGGCAGGGCCACCGGGGAGCTGTTTTTT.

This clonotype was counted between two and nine times. The rearrangement links TRBV7-9 to TRBJ2-5; D gene unclear. Trimming took off 2 bases at V and 4 bases at J, with 5 bases between the two ends. CDR1 and CDR2 (germline): SEHNR, FQNEAQ (reference sequence). The CDR3 totals 12 residues. Here the CDR3 reads CASSLIRETQYF. CDR3 nucleotide sequence: TGTGCCAGCAGCTTAATCAGAGAGACCCAGTACTTC.